A selection of T cell receptor beta chains follows, all from one sample in a study of T cells after yellow fever vaccination. One entry per CDR3 protein results from TCRdb running MiXCR on the 5' RACE reads. The sample yields about 500,000 distinct CDR3 sequences, less than 20% seen once. The sample was PBMCs, taken 5 to 6 days after the first yellow fever vaccination. These receptors were obtained from a man between 18 and 35 years old who received the YFV17D yellow fever vaccine. The CDR3 runs from the conserved cysteine through the conserved F or W. D genes are given only for firm matches. Only some rows state a clone size, as once, few, many or a class for expanded clones.

clone size	J gene	V gene	D gene	CDR3 DNA	CDR3 protein
NA	TRBJ1-1	TRBV7-3	NA	TGTGCCAGCAGCTTATGGTCGGGGACCGAAGCTTTCTTT	CASSLWSGTEAFF
few	TRBJ2-3	TRBV29-1	NA	TGCAGCGTTGGTAGGGGGGGGGCCACAGATACGCAGTATTTT	CSVGRGGATDTQYF
NA	TRBJ2-1	TRBV20-1	NA	TGCAGTGCCCCTTCCTGGTACAATGAGCAGTTCTTC	CSAPSWYNEQFF
few	TRBJ2-5	TRBV20-1	TRBD2	TGCAGTGCTTCCGGGACTAGCGGGACCCAAGAGACCCAGTACTTC	CSASGTSGTQETQYF
NA	TRBJ2-5	TRBV5-1	TRBD2	TGCGCCAGCAGCCCCTCTAGCGGGGGGAACCAAGAGACCCAGTACTTC	CASSPSSGGNQETQYF
few	TRBJ1-1	TRBV4-1	NA	TGCGCCAGCACCCTGCGAGGCGGGAACACTGAAGCTTTCTTT	CASTLRGGNTEAFF
few	TRBJ2-7	TRBV5-5	TRBD1	TGTGCCAGCAGCTTGGCCGTGGACAGGGTCTACGAGCAGTACTTC	CASSLAVDRVYEQYF
NA	TRBJ2-2	TRBV11-2	TRBD1	TGTGCCAGCACCCCACGTGGACAGGGGGCTTCCGGGGAGCTGTTTTTT	CASTPRGQGASGELFF
NA	TRBJ2-4	TRBV11-2	NA	TGTGCCAGCAGCTTCATCGAGGGGAGTTCCACACTAGCCAAAAACATTCAGTACTTC	CASSFIEGSSTLAKNIQYF
NA	TRBJ2-1	TRBV7-9	NA	TGTGCCAGCAGCCTCCTGGGGACCCCCCTCTACAATGAGCAGTTCTTC	CASSLLGTPLYNEQFF
NA	TRBJ2-3	TRBV5-1	NA	TGCGCCAGCAGCCCCGGGACAACCATCACAGATACGCAGTATTTT	CASSPGTTITDTQYF
NA	TRBJ2-7	TRBV20-1	TRBD1	TGCAGTGCCGTCGGACAGGGGGCGTGGGAGCAGTACTTC	CSAVGQGAWEQYF
many	TRBJ1-5	TRBV20-1	NA	TGCAGTGCTAGGACTCTTTCAGGGCCCCAGCATTTT	CSARTLSGPQHF
NA	TRBJ1-1	TRBV4-1	NA	TGCGCCAGCAGCCAAGAATCGTGGGGCCACACTGAAGCTTTCTTT	CASSQESWGHTEAFF
few	TRBJ2-7	TRBV7-7	TRBD1	TGTGCCAGCAGCTTAGGGGGACAGGCCGAGCAGTACTTC	CASSLGGQAEQYF
NA	TRBJ2-1	TRBV4-2	NA	TGTGCCAGCAGCCAGCTGACCAACTACAATGAGCAGTTCTTC	CASSQLTNYNEQFF
NA	TRBJ2-5	TRBV20-1	TRBD2	TGCAGTGCTAGAGACCGACTAGCGGGCGTAGAGACCCAGTACTTC	CSARDRLAGVETQYF
few	TRBJ1-1	TRBV5-4	NA	TGTGCCAGCAGCGTCGCGGGTAACCCGAACACTGAAGCTTTCTTT	CASSVAGNPNTEAFF
few	TRBJ2-6	TRBV5-1	NA	TGCGCCAGCAGCTTGGACAAGGGCAACGTCCTGACTTTC	CASSLDKGNVLTF
few	TRBJ1-1	TRBV27	TRBD1	TGTGCCAGCACCCCGGACAGGGTAAACACTGAAGCTTTCTTT	CASTPDRVNTEAFF
NA	TRBJ2-7	TRBV13	NA	TGTGCCAGCAGCTTGTTTCGACTCCACGAGCAGTACTTC	CASSLFRLHEQYF
few	TRBJ1-4	TRBV28	TRBD1	TGTGCCAGCACCCTGGGCGCAGGGGGCTGGGAAAAACTGTTTTTT	CASTLGAGGWEKLFF
NA	TRBJ1-2	TRBV5-1	TRBD1	TGCGCCAGCAGCGCCGGACAGGGGCTATCCTATGGCTACACCTTC	CASSAGQGLSYGYTF
few	TRBJ2-6	TRBV7-2	TRBD1	TGTGCCAGCAGCCCCTGGACAGGGCGGTCTGGGGCCAACGTCCTGACTTTC	CASSPWTGRSGANVLTF
NA	TRBJ1-4	TRBV7-9	NA	TGTGCCAGCAGCAAAGGCAACCCGAGGGAAAAACTGTTTTTT	CASSKGNPREKLFF
few	TRBJ2-5	TRBV7-9	NA	TGTGCCAGCAGCTCGAATGGACCCACCCAGTACTTC	CASSSNGPTQYF
NA	TRBJ2-5	TRBV20-1	TRBD2	TGCAGTGCTAGGGCCGGACTAGCGGTGATCCAAGAGACCCAGTACTTC	CSARAGLAVIQETQYF
NA	TRBJ2-1	TRBV29-1	NA	TGCAGCGTTGAACTCCCGGGCCCCCAGCAGTTCTTC	CSVELPGPQQFF
NA	TRBJ1-1	TRBV5-6	NA	TGTGCCAGCAGCTTGAGCGTGGCAGGCCAGTCGGCTTTCTTT	CASSLSVAGQSAFF
few	TRBJ2-3	TRBV7-2	NA	TGTGCCAGCAGCTTAGTCGGGGGCCTAAGCACAGATACGCAGTATTTT	CASSLVGGLSTDTQYF
few	TRBJ1-1	TRBV25-1	NA	TGTGCCAGCAGTCTGACGGCCGTCACTGAAGCTTTCTTT	CASSLTAVTEAFF
few	TRBJ2-7	TRBV6-2/TRBV6-3	NA	TGTGCCAGCAGTTACATGGACGGTTTGGTCTACGAGCAGTACTTC	CASSYMDGLVYEQYF
many	TRBJ2-7	TRBV30	TRBD2	TGTGCCTGGAGTGTTCTAGCGGGGGTCTACGAGCAGTACTTC	CAWSVLAGVYEQYF
NA	TRBJ1-5	TRBV20-1	TRBD1	TGCAGAAGGGGCGGACAGGGGGAAAATCAGCCCCAGCATTTT	CRRGGQGENQPQHF
few	TRBJ1-1	TRBV4-1	NA	TGCGCCAGCAGCCATGGAGCCGCTCAAGCTTTCTTT	CASSHGAAQAFF
NA	TRBJ2-5	TRBV5-1	TRBD2	TGCGCCAGCAGCTTGGGGACTAGTGCAGGTCGAGAGACCCAGTACTTC	CASSLGTSAGRETQYF
few	TRBJ1-1	TRBV5-6	TRBD1	TGTGCCAGCAGCTTGTTTGGGACAGGGCTCACTGAAGCTTTCTTT	CASSLFGTGLTEAFF
few	TRBJ2-5	TRBV6-2/TRBV6-3	NA	TGTGCCAGCAGCCACTACGCCCCTACCGTACAAGAGACCCAGTACTTC	CASSHYAPTVQETQYF
NA	TRBJ2-5	TRBV20-1	TRBD1	TGCAGTGCCGTGGGACCAGACAGGGCGGGAGAGACCCAGTACTTC	CSAVGPDRAGETQYF
many	TRBJ2-5	TRBV5-4	TRBD2	TGTGCCAGCAGCGTTGTCCTAGCGGGACAAGAGACCCAGTACTTC	CASSVVLAGQETQYF
NA	TRBJ1-2	TRBV7-2	NA	TGTGCCAGCAGCCCCCCAGGGAGTAATGACTATGGCTACACCTTC	CASSPPGSNDYGYTF